This T cell receptor (beta chain) was recorded in a study of blood T cell repertoires in COVID-19. Looking at the study overall: Material from acute and convalescent COVID-19 was sourced from the United States, Italy and Spain. PBMCs, B-cell-depleted T cells, or T cells were the source of the cDNA or gDNA that made up the material.

In the study's own analysis: The assay estimated nucleated cells by amplifying reference gene primers. TCRdb's copy holds only in-frame clones and misses some; the assay was immunoSEQ multiplex PCR. That table gives V, J and clone size, and the DNA gave D and trimming. The sample records some 140,000 clones, around three quarters being singletons. V was trimmed by 2 bases and J by 2 bases, leaving 13 bases between them. The germline V gene has CDR1 SGHDT and CDR2 YYEEEE. The CDR3 is 15 residues long. The chain links TRBV5-6 to TRBJ1-1; D possibly corresponds to TRBD1 (6 bases). The clonotype originates from an elderly man with acute or convalescent COVID-19. What was sequenced was peripheral blood. CDR3 residues: CASSLGGQLNTEAFF. As DNA, the CDR3 is TGTGCCAGCAGCTTAGGAGGACAGCTAAACACTGAAGCTTTCTTT.